Presented here are 11 T cell receptor beta chains from one specimen sequenced in a study of shared clonotypes between healthy human individuals. Method: immunoSEQ multiplex PCR; TCRdb's copy keeps in-frame clones and lacks some. Of more than 2,000,000 clones in the sample, over 85% were seen once. Sequencing input: naive CD4+ T cells from PBMCs. Subset here: CD45RA+ positively selected. The receptors were gathered from a man aged 18 to 30 in good health. Some clones in this sample may be carry-over from other donors' samples.

V is TRBV6-6 and J is TRBJ2-5; the D gene could be TRBD1 or TRBD2 (6 bases each). V was trimmed by 6 bases and J by 5 bases, leaving 19 bases between them. The germline V gene encodes CDR1 MNHNY and CDR2 SVGAGI (reference sequence). This CDR3 contains 15 residues. The chain's CDR3 is CASRGSRGRGETQYF. CDR3 bases: TGTGCCAGCAGGGGATCTCGGGGGCGCGGGGAGACCCAGTACTTC.

The chain links TRBV28 to TRBJ1-5; D may be TRBD1 (5 bases). Germline-derived CDR1 and CDR2 are MDHEN and SYDVKM. The CDR3 is 14 residues long. Trimming cost V 2 bases and J 11 bases, with 16 bases left between them. The CDR3 reads CASSLITDRGTQHF. The DNA of the CDR3 is TGTGCCAGCAGTTTAATAACCGATCGGGGGACCCAGCATTTT.

This chain links TRBV7-3 with TRBJ2-7; D gene uncertain. This CDR3 region has 13 residues. Germline assignment: CDR1 SGHTA and CDR2 FQGTGA. Trimming removed 0 bases from V and 5 bases from J, with 8 bases in between. CDR3: CASSLTGYHEQYF. As DNA, the CDR3 is TGTGCCAGCAGCTTAACCGGCTACCACGAGCAGTACTTC.

This clone was observed a single time. The chain carries TRBV7-3 and TRBJ2-7; 8 bases fit TRBD1. J lost 4 bases, V lost 2 bases, and 7 bases had no gene match. CDR1 SGHTA and CDR2 FQGTGA come from the germline V gene. CDR3 length equals 15 residues. As DNA, the CDR3 is TGTGCCAGCAGCTTATCGGCAGGGGGCGGGTACGAGCAGTACTTC. Translation: CASSLSAGGGYEQYF.

This chain links TRBV4-2 with TRBJ2-1; D not resolved. CDR3 size: 17 residues. Trimming pared 2 bases from V and 3 bases from J, leaving 17 bases between. CDR1 and CDR2 from the germline V gene are LGHNA and YNFKEQ. The CDR3 sequence: CASSQRLWAGGYNEQFF. The CDR3 region has the DNA TGTGCCAGCAGCCAAAGGCTATGGGCAGGCGGCTACAATGAGCAGTTCTTC.

The chain carries TRBV7-9 and TRBJ2-1, with D possibly TRBD2 on 6 matching bases. This CDR3 is 14 amino acids long. Trimming removed 2 bases at V and 8 bases at J, with 13 bases between. Germline V lookup: CDR1 SEHNR, CDR2 FQNEAQ (reference sequence). CDR3 in DNA: TGTGCCAGCAGCTTAAGGGAGGAGGGCGATGAGCAGTTCTTC. The encoded protein is CASSLREEGDEQFF.

DNA of the CDR3: TGCGCCAGCAGCCAAAAGCGGGCTAGCGGGAGTGATACGCAGTATTTT. It translates to CASSQKRASGSDTQYF. This chain uses TRBV4-3 with TRBJ2-3; 10 positions match TRBD2. The CDR3 spans 16 residues. With V trimmed by 2 bases and J by 6 bases, 8 bases remained unmatched. From germline, CDR1 is LGHNA and CDR2 YSLEER.

The rearrangement joins TRBV25-1 to TRBJ2-5, with 7 bases aligning to TRBD2. J gave up 2 bases and V 1 base, and 1 base lay outside the gene matches. The germline V gene encodes CDR1 MGHDK and CDR2 SYGVNS. The CDR3 is made up of 14 amino acids. The CDR3 protein is CASSEFSGQETQYF. DNA of the CDR3: TGTGCCAGCAGTGAATTTAGCGGGCAAGAGACCCAGTACTTC.

The V and J genes are TRBV6-5 and TRBJ1-1; D unresolved. The CDR3 extends over 11 amino acids. V was clipped by 5 bases and J by 4 bases, with 5 bases between them. Germline V lookup: CDR1 MNHEY, CDR2 SVGAGI. The CDR3: CASSRSTEAFF. DNA of the CDR3: TGTGCCAGCAGTCGCAGCACTGAAGCTTTCTTT.

This chain connects TRBV2 to TRBJ1-2; 9 bases line up with TRBD1. The CDR3 totals 15 residues. Germline-derived CDR1 and CDR2 are SNHLY and FYNNEI. The J segment lost 1 base and the V segment lost 4 bases, leaving 4 bases of the junction unmatched. DNA for the CDR3: TGTGCCAGCAGTGCCCAGGACAGGGGTAACTATGGCTACACCTTC. It codes for CASSAQDRGNYGYTF.

Details on this clone: This specimen includes other DNA sequences encoding the same CDR3. The rearrangement joins TRBV30 to TRBJ2-1; no definite D call. There are 11 residues in the CDR3. Trimming took off 3 bases at V and 5 bases at J, with 5 bases between the two ends. CDR1 and CDR2 (germline): GTSNPN, SVGIG (reference sequence). CDR3 bases: TGTGCCTGGAGCCAGGACAATGAGCAGTTCTTC. It translates to CAWSQDNEQFF.